This TCR beta chain was identified in a study of blood T cell repertoires in COVID-19. Background on the study: Specimens from acute and convalescent COVID-19 originated in the United States, Italy and Spain. T cells, B-cell-depleted T cells, or PBMCs supplied cDNA or gDNA.

Trimming left V 0 bases short and J 1 base short, with 13 bases between. The germline V gene has CDR1 SGDLS and CDR2 YYNGEE. This CDR3 region has 16 residues. Original handling: It was from reference gene primer amplification that nucleated cell counts were estimated. Data came from immunoSEQ multiplex PCR; TCRdb stores just in-frame clones and leaves some out. V, J and clone size are taken as reported in that table, and D and trimming were inferred from the DNA itself. This repertoire shows some 250,000 clones, 85% to 90% found once; its top ten account for 0.9% to 1%. Material for sequencing was peripheral blood. The chain employs TRBV9 and TRBJ1-1; D gene ambiguous. The TCR was taken from a woman in her forties who had recovered from COVID-19. DNA of the CDR3: TGTGCCAGCAGCGTAGACGTTTGGTCGGGGAACACTGAAGCTTTCTTT. Its protein is CASSVDVWSGNTEAFF. Supplemented by reference TRBV9 and TRBJ1-1, the full variable domain reads DSGVTQTPKHLITATGQRVTLRCSPRSGDLSVYWYQQSLDQGLQFLIQYYNGEERAKGNILERFSAQQFPDLHSELNLSSLELGDSALYFCASSVDVWSGNTEAFFGQGTRLTVV.